A selection of T cell receptor beta chains follows, all from one sample in a study of shared clonotypes between healthy human individuals. Clones were sequenced by immunoSEQ multiplex PCR, and TCRdb holds only the in-frame ones, with some missing. In the table there are over a million clones, around 82% of which are singletons. Material for sequencing was memory CD4+ T cells from PBMCs. The receptors stem from a young man in good health. Some clones in this sample may be carry-over from other donors' samples. Each CDR3 is given with its conserved first and last residue. The D gene is left open where the match is weak. Clone size is shown for a subset of rows, as once, few, many or a class of expanded clone.

V gene	D gene	clone size	J gene	CDR3 DNA	CDR3 protein
TRBV18	TRBD1	NA	TRBJ2-5	TGTGCCAGCTCACCACCTGGACAGGGCCAAGAGACCCAGTACTTC	CASSPPGQGQETQYF
TRBV11-3	NA	NA	TRBJ2-5	TGTGCCAGCAGCCTCACTGAAGAGACCCAGTACTTC	CASSLTEETQYF
TRBV15	NA	NA	TRBJ2-2	TGTGCCACCAGCGGAAAGACCACCGGGGAGCTGTTTTTT	CATSGKTTGELFF
TRBV10-3	NA	NA	TRBJ2-1	TGTGCCATCAGTGAGGGGGGGGGCCCGTTCTTC	CAISEGGGPFF
TRBV29-1	TRBD1	NA	TRBJ2-2	TGCAGCGCAGGGGACAGGGTAGACACCGGGGAGCTGTTTTTT	CSAGDRVDTGELFF
TRBV7-3	NA	few	TRBJ1-1	TGTGCCAGCAGCGCTCAAGAGAACACTGAAGCTTTCTTT	CASSAQENTEAFF
TRBV2	NA	NA	TRBJ1-1	TGTGCCAGCAGTGGAGAGGGGGAAGGCACTGAAGCTTTCTTT	CASSGEGEGTEAFF
TRBV19	NA	NA	TRBJ1-2	TGTGCCAGTAGTATGTTGGGCTATGGCTACACCTTC	CASSMLGYGYTF
TRBV18	TRBD2	NA	TRBJ2-7	TGTGCCAGCTCACCACGGGTCGGAGCCGGGGGGGAGCAGTACTTC	CASSPRVGAGGEQYF
TRBV7-3	TRBD2	NA	TRBJ2-3	TGTGCCAGCAGCCGCGGGGGAGATACGCAGTATTTT	CASSRGGDTQYF
TRBV11-2	TRBD1	NA	TRBJ1-2	TGTGCCAGCAGGTCAACAGGGGGCGTCAGCTATGGCTACACCTTC	CASRSTGGVSYGYTF
TRBV19	NA	NA	TRBJ2-2	TGTGCCAGTAGTATAAGGAGGTCCGGGGAGCTGTTTTTT	CASSIRRSGELFF
TRBV5-8	NA	NA	TRBJ2-1	TGTGCCAGCAGGCTGCGGGGTGGGGTCTACAATGAGCAGTTCTTC	CASRLRGGVYNEQFF
TRBV27	NA	NA	TRBJ2-3	TGTGCCAGCAGCGAATCCGGGGGAAAGGATACGCAGTATTTT	CASSESGGKDTQYF
TRBV2	TRBD2	once	TRBJ2-7	TGTGCCAGCGATCCTAGCGGTTCCCTCTCCTACGAGCAGTACTTC	CASDPSGSLSYEQYF
TRBV5-1	TRBD2	few	TRBJ2-3	TGCGCCAGCAGCTACTTAGCGGGGGACCCCACAGATACGCAGTATTTT	CASSYLAGDPTDTQYF
TRBV7-9	TRBD2	NA	TRBJ2-3	TGTGCCAGCAGCCATGGGACTAGCGGACCGAGGGATACGCAGTATTTT	CASSHGTSGPRDTQYF
TRBV28	NA	NA	TRBJ1-5	TGTGCCAGCAGTTTCCTCCAGGGCAGGGATCAGCCCCAGCATTTT	CASSFLQGRDQPQHF
TRBV30	NA	few	TRBJ2-4	TGTGCCGGGGGTTTTGGGAACATTCAGTACTTC	CAGGFGNIQYF
TRBV11-2	TRBD2	NA	TRBJ2-5	TGTGCCAGCAGCTTATTTCGGACTAGCGGGAGCAGAGAGACCCAGTACTTC	CASSLFRTSGSRETQYF
TRBV6-5	NA	NA	TRBJ2-2	TGTGCCAGCAGTTACACATACCAGAACACCGGGGAGCTGTTTTTT	CASSYTYQNTGELFF
TRBV5-1	TRBD1	NA	TRBJ2-5	TGCGCCAGCAGCTTGGGCGGGACAGGGAGGGCAGAGACCCAGTACTTC	CASSLGGTGRAETQYF
TRBV5-1	TRBD1	NA	TRBJ2-2	TGCGCCAGCAGCCCCTCGGGACAGGGGCCCGGGGAGCTGTTTTTT	CASSPSGQGPGELFF
TRBV10-1	NA	many	TRBJ2-7	TGCGCCAGCAGTGCTGACGACGGCCACGAGCAGTACTTC	CASSADDGHEQYF
TRBV6-6	TRBD1	NA	TRBJ1-5	TGTGCCAGCAGTTCGACAGGGAGTCAGGGCAATCAGCCCCAGCATTTT	CASSSTGSQGNQPQHF
TRBV6-1	TRBD2	NA	TRBJ2-2	TGTGCCAGCAGCGGGAGCGGGAGCAACACCGGGGAGCTGTTTTTT	CASSGSGSNTGELFF
TRBV28	NA	NA	TRBJ2-7	TGTGCCAGCAGTCAACAGGGCCGCGAGCAGTACTTC	CASSQQGREQYF
TRBV11-2	TRBD1	NA	TRBJ2-7	TGTGCCAGCAGCCACCCTCAAATAGGACAGGCGTACGAGCAGTACTTC	CASSHPQIGQAYEQYF
TRBV19	NA	NA	TRBJ1-5	TGTGCCAGTAGTATAGTCCGGGCAGGCAATAGCAATCAGCCCCAGCATTTT	CASSIVRAGNSNQPQHF
TRBV28	NA	NA	TRBJ2-4	TGTGCCAGCAGTTCGACCGCGGCCGGCCACGACATTCAGTACTTC	CASSSTAAGHDIQYF
TRBV27	NA	NA	TRBJ2-1	TGTGCCAGCAGTTTCCTTAACAGGTACAATGAGCAGTTCTTC	CASSFLNRYNEQFF
TRBV5-6	NA	few	TRBJ2-1	TGTGCCAGCAGCCCGGATTCGGGAACTATGAGCAATGAGCAGTTCTTC	CASSPDSGTMSNEQFF
TRBV28	TRBD2	few	TRBJ2-1	TGTGCCAGCAGTTTAGGGACTAGCGGGAGAAATGAGCAGTTCTTC	CASSLGTSGRNEQFF
TRBV5-1	NA	NA	TRBJ2-5	TGCGCCAGCAGCTACTACAGCGGCAGCGGGGAGACCCAGTACTTC	CASSYYSGSGETQYF
TRBV11-3	NA	many	TRBJ2-2	TGTGCCAGCAGCTTCCGGCTGGGCACCGGGGAGCTGTTTTTT	CASSFRLGTGELFF
TRBV19	NA	NA	TRBJ2-7	TGTGCCAGTAGTATCTGGCCAGCCTACGAGCAGTACTTC	CASSIWPAYEQYF
TRBV30	TRBD1	once	TRBJ1-5	TGTGCCTGGGGGACAGGGGCTAGGCAGCCCCAGCATTTT	CAWGTGARQPQHF
TRBV28	NA	NA	TRBJ1-5	TGTGCCGAAAGGGGGGCGGGGCAGCCCCAGCATTTT	CAERGAGQPQHF
TRBV2	NA	NA	TRBJ2-7	TGTGCCAGCAGTGTAATGCCGCCGGCCTTTATCTCCTACGAGCAGTACTTC	CASSVMPPAFISYEQYF
TRBV2	NA	many	TRBJ1-1	TGTGCCAGCAGCGCCGGGGAGAGAGCTTTCTTT	CASSAGERAFF
TRBV30	NA	NA	TRBJ2-5	TGTGCCTGGGGTAAGATGACGGAGACCCAGTACTTC	CAWGKMTETQYF
TRBV30	NA	NA	TRBJ1-2	TGTGCCTGGAGGGACTTAGACAGCGAGTATGGCTACACCTTC	CAWRDLDSEYGYTF
TRBV6-5	NA	NA	TRBJ2-5	TGTGCCAGCTGTGACTTGGGTCGCGATGAGACCCAGTACTTC	CASCDLGRDETQYF
TRBV9	NA	once	TRBJ2-5	TGTGCCAGCAGCGTAGCTAGCCGGGAGACCCAGTACTTC	CASSVASRETQYF
TRBV15	NA	NA	TRBJ2-7	TGTGCCACCAGCAGAGGACGGGACGAGCAGTACTTC	CATSRGRDEQYF
TRBV19	NA	NA	TRBJ1-5	TGTGCCAGTAGTATAGTTGTCGGATATAGCAATCAGCCCCAGCATTTT	CASSIVVGYSNQPQHF
TRBV6-5	NA	NA	TRBJ2-7	TGTGCCAGCAGACCCGGGAGACTCGGAGGCGAGCAGTACTTC	CASRPGRLGGEQYF
TRBV6-6	TRBD1	NA	TRBJ2-4	TGTGCCAGCAGTTGGGGGACAGAATCTTCGGGAAACATTCAGTACTTC	CASSWGTESSGNIQYF
TRBV6-4	NA	NA	TRBJ2-3	TGTGCCAGCAGTCTCGACTCTCATGGGGCAGATACGCAGTATTTT	CASSLDSHGADTQYF
TRBV2	NA	NA	TRBJ1-3	TGTGCCAGCAGTGAACTCGGACAAAACACCATATATTTT	CASSELGQNTIYF
TRBV29-1	NA	NA	TRBJ1-1	TGCAGCGTTGCTCTACGTCAGGGGAACACTGAAGCTTTCTTT	CSVALRQGNTEAFF
TRBV2	NA	NA	TRBJ1-5	TGTGCCAGCAGTGAACAGGGACAATCCAATCAGCCCCAGCATTTT	CASSEQGQSNQPQHF
TRBV11-1	NA	NA	TRBJ2-5	TGTGCCAGCAACCACGCCGGTGGCCGACGGGGGGAGACCCAGTACTTC	CASNHAGGRRGETQYF
TRBV28	TRBD1	NA	TRBJ1-2	TGTGCCAGCAGCTTAGGCCTCCCGGGACAGGGGAATAGCGACTATGGCTACACCTTC	CASSLGLPGQGNSDYGYTF
TRBV7-9	NA	NA	TRBJ2-3	TGTGCCAGCAGCTCCGGGGATTGGAGCACAGATACGCAGTATTTT	CASSSGDWSTDTQYF
TRBV5-1	NA	few	TRBJ1-2	TGCGCCAGCAGCCAAGAGGACAGATTTGGCTACACCTTC	CASSQEDRFGYTF